Below are 24 T cell receptor beta chains sequenced from a single sample in a study of beta chain features in type 1 diabetes. These receptors have no known antigen. Study-wide results and caveats: The study found moderately but significantly shorter TCRB CDR3s in all four CD4+ subsets of Type 1 diabetes patients.

Expressed TCRB transcripts were sequenced because the isolated RNA had all been reverse transcribed beforehand. Method: immunoSEQ multiplex PCR; TCRdb's copy keeps in-frame clones and lacks some. The sample contains around 280,000 clones, 14% to 15% of which appear only once. What was sequenced was naive CD4+ T cells from blood. The receptor source for this set is a man younger than 35 with type 1 diabetes.

This clone turned up a few times. This sequence joins TRBV5-4 and TRBJ2-7, with TRBD2 matching over 12 bases. The germline V gene encodes CDR1 SGHNT and CDR2 YYREEE (reference sequence). The CDR3 spans 13 residues. After removal of 5 bases from V and 7 bases from J, the junction contained 4 bases not matched to a gene. The CDR3 loop is CASSPGLAGEQYF. DNA of the CDR3: TGTGCCAGCAGTCCGGGACTAGCGGGTGAGCAGTACTTC.

This clone was seen more than once but under ten times. The chain employs TRBV19 and TRBJ1-1, with a possible D match to TRBD1 (5 bases). V lost 6 bases, J lost 1 base, and 12 bases lay in between. The CDR3 extends over 14 amino acids. The germline CDR1 and CDR2 sequences are LNHDA and SQIVND (reference sequence). The CDR3 spells CASSKIGQNTEAFF. Here the CDR3 DNA reads TGTGCCAGTAGCAAGATCGGACAGAACACTGAAGCTTTCTTT.

This clone has only a few counts. The chain links TRBV6-5 to TRBJ2-2; no firm D call. CDR1 is MNHEY, CDR2 SVGAGI, per germline. The CDR3 extends over 13 amino acids. V was trimmed by 0 bases and J by 6 bases, leaving 5 bases between them. CDR3 bases: TGTGCCAGCAGTTACTCGAGTGCCGGGGAGCTGTTTTTT. Its protein is CASSYSSAGELFF.

This clone was counted only a few times. V usage is TRBV27 and J usage is TRBJ2-7, with D unresolved. This CDR3 contains 14 residues. Germline CDR1 reads MNHEY; CDR2 reads SMNVEV (reference sequence). The V end was cut by 4 bases, the J end by 3 bases, with 13 bases between. The CDR3 DNA is TGTGCCAGCAGTTCCGACAAAGGCTACTACGAGCAGTACTTC. Its translation: CASSSDKGYYEQYF.

This chain uses TRBV28 with TRBJ1-5; tentatively, D is TRBD1 (5 bases). CDR1 and CDR2 (germline): MDHEN, SYDVKM. This CDR3 spans 14 amino acids. Trimming cost V 3 bases and J 2 bases, with 8 bases left between them. CDR3 sequence: CASSLPGGNQPQHF. CDR3 bases: TGTGCCAGCAGTTTGCCGGGGGGCAATCAGCCCCAGCATTTT.

The genes are TRBV7-2 and TRBJ2-6; weak D call: TRBD1 (5 bases). The length of the CDR3 is 17 residues. The germline CDR1 and CDR2 sequences are SGHTA and FQGNSA. V dropped 3 bases and J dropped 0 bases, with 12 bases sitting between them. CDR3 region: CASSFRHRFSGANVLTF. Here the CDR3 DNA reads TGTGCCAGCAGCTTTAGACACAGGTTCTCTGGGGCCAACGTCCTGACTTTC.

This clone occurred a few times. Within the sample, other DNA sequences also encode this same CDR3. The V gene is TRBV28, the J gene TRBJ1-2, with 7 bases fitting TRBD1. V gave up 5 bases and J gave up 5 bases; unmatched junction bases: 2. The CDR3 loop spans 12 amino acids. Germline V CDR1 and CDR2: MDHEN, SYDVKM. The CDR3 region is CASSPTGYGYTF. The CDR3, as DNA: TGTGCCAGCAGTCCGACAGGGTATGGCTACACCTTC.

The V call is TRBV19, the J call TRBJ2-5; 7 bases are shared with TRBD1. This CDR3 is 14 amino acids long. Germline-derived CDR1 and CDR2 are LNHDA and SQIVND (reference sequence). J gave up 5 bases and V 5 bases, and 8 bases lay outside the gene matches. This CDR3 is CASSERGGKETQYF. In DNA form, the CDR3 reads TGTGCCAGTAGTGAGAGAGGGGGCAAGGAGACCCAGTACTTC.

Only a few counts were recorded for this clone. The V call is TRBV5-1, the J call TRBJ1-1; D may be TRBD1 (5 bases). V was cut by 3 bases and J by 6 bases, with 12 bases left in between. From germline, CDR1 is SGHRS and CDR2 YFSETQ. The CDR3 covers 13 residues. The CDR3: CASSSGHEAEAFF. The CDR3 region has the DNA TGCGCCAGCAGCTCCGGACACGAAGCTGAAGCTTTCTTT.

This clone was counted a few times. This sequence joins TRBV28 and TRBJ1-2; 10 bases fit TRBD1. Germline CDR1 MDHEN, CDR2 SYDVKM. V shed 5 bases and J 4 bases; nucleotides not matched to a gene: 7. The CDR3 has 15 amino acids. Here the CDR3 reads CASSDTGTGVYGYTF. Written as DNA, the CDR3 is TGTGCCAGCAGTGATACCGGGACAGGGGTCTATGGCTACACCTTC.

The chain couples TRBV18 to TRBJ2-4, with TRBD1 matching 11 bases. Germline loops: CDR1 KGHSH, CDR2 LQKENI. This CDR3 region has 17 residues. Losses at the gene ends were 2 bases for V and 3 bases for J; bases not matched to a gene: 6. The CDR3 reads CASSPWDRGMVKNIQYF. The CDR3 DNA is TGTGCCAGCTCACCATGGGACAGGGGGATGGTCAAAAACATTCAGTACTTC.

The rearrangement joins TRBV2 to TRBJ2-2; 7 bases map to TRBD2. Germline values: CDR1 SNHLY, CDR2 FYNNEI. V dropped 2 bases and J dropped 5; count of bases not matched to a gene: 5. CDR3 length equals 15 residues. CDR3 bases: TGTGCCAGCAGTGAATGGGCGGGAGTTACCGGGGAGCTGTTTTTT. Translation gives CASSEWAGVTGELFF.

The CDR3 DNA is TGTGCCAGCAGCTCCAGGGGGACCTACAATGAGCAGTTCTTC. Translated: CASSSRGTYNEQFF. This chain links TRBV7-9 with TRBJ2-1; 7 bases match TRBD1. Germline trimming cut 4 bases from V and 2 bases from J; bases unmatched to any gene: 2. Germline V gene lookup returns CDR1 SEHNR and CDR2 FQNEAQ (reference sequence). This CDR3 has 14 residues.

This clone was observed once. V usage is TRBV15 and J usage is TRBJ1-1; D call uncertain. The CDR3 covers 11 residues. Trimming took off 4 bases at V and 7 bases at J, with 7 bases between the two ends. CDR1 is LNHNV, CDR2 YYDKDF, per germline (reference sequence). CDR3 DNA sequence: TGTGCCACCAGCACTTATCGTGAAGCTTTCTTT. Protein: CATSTYREAFF.

V usage is TRBV4-2 and J usage is TRBJ2-2; D not resolved. The V gene lost 0 bases and the J gene lost 5 bases, with 7 bases spanning the gap. This CDR3 is 14 amino acids long. Germline lookup yields CDR1 LGHNA and CDR2 YNFKEQ. The chain's CDR3 is CASSQDYLTGELFF. The DNA for the CDR3 is TGTGCCAGCAGCCAAGATTATCTGACCGGGGAGCTGTTTTTT.

This clone has more than one count but fewer than ten. This rearrangement joins TRBV18 to TRBJ1-5; 9 nucleotides agree with TRBD1. Germline CDR1 reads KGHSH; CDR2 reads LQKENI. The CDR3 has 16 amino acids. J gave up 4 bases and V 3 bases, and 7 bases lay outside the gene matches. The CDR3 nucleotides are TGTGCCAGCTCACCCACGACAGGGGGGCCAAATCAGCCCCAGCATTTT. This gives the protein CASSPTTGGPNQPQHF.

This chain links TRBV10-3 with TRBJ2-7; a weak D match, TRBD1 (6 bases). V was clipped by 0 bases and J by 0 bases, with 15 bases between them. The V gene's germline CDR1 is ENHRY and CDR2 SYGVKD. This CDR3 is built from 17 residues. CDR3 loop: CAISESVGKTGSYEQYF. The CDR3 DNA sequence: TGTGCCATCAGTGAGTCTGTAGGTAAGACAGGCTCCTACGAGCAGTACTTC.

This chain connects TRBV30 to TRBJ2-1, with 9 bases aligning to TRBD2. This CDR3 spans 13 amino acids. The V gene end was trimmed by 4 bases and the J gene end by 7 bases; junction bases not matched to a gene: 5. Germline V gene sequence: CDR1 GTSNPN, CDR2 SVGIG (reference sequence). The CDR3 reads CAWNSGSVNEQFF. CDR3 sequence (DNA): TGTGCCTGGAATAGCGGGAGCGTAAATGAGCAGTTCTTC.

The chain uses TRBV11-2 and TRBJ2-3; TRBD2 agrees at 7 bases. CDR3 length: 16 amino acids. Germline V lookup: CDR1 SGHAT, CDR2 FQNNGV. After removal of 3 bases from V and 3 bases from J, the junction contained 9 bases not matched to a gene. CDR3 in DNA: TGTGCCAGCAGCTTGCTCGGGAGGACAAGAACAGATACGCAGTATTTT. Protein sequence: CASSLLGRTRTDTQYF.

This clone has just a few counts. The chain combines TRBV18 with TRBJ2-7; 7 bases align to TRBD2. The length of the CDR3 is 15 residues. The V gene's germline CDR1 is KGHSH and CDR2 LQKENI. V dropped 3 bases and J dropped 2; count of bases not matched to a gene: 7. The CDR3, as DNA: TGTGCCAGCTCACCTGATTTAGGGAGGGCCTACGAGCAGTACTTC. Protein product: CASSPDLGRAYEQYF.

This clone has a handful of counts. The chain carries TRBV7-2 and TRBJ2-5; 7 nucleotides match TRBD1. The CDR3 spans 13 residues. Germline V gene sequence: CDR1 SGHTA, CDR2 FQGNSA. The V gene end was trimmed by 4 bases and the J gene end by 2 bases; junction bases not matched to a gene: 1. CDR3 sequence: CASSWDSQETQYF. The CDR3 bases are TGTGCCAGCAGCTGGGACAGTCAAGAGACCCAGTACTTC.

There are a few counts of this clone. The rearrangement joins TRBV7-9 to TRBJ2-7; TRBD1 might be the D (5 bases). The V end was cut by 5 bases, the J end by 5 bases, with 7 bases between. This CDR3 has 11 amino acids. The germline V gene encodes CDR1 SEHNR and CDR2 FQNEAQ (reference sequence). The CDR3 spells CASSPQDEQYF. The CDR3 DNA follows: TGTGCCAGCAGCCCACAGGACGAGCAGTACTTC.

The chain employs TRBV28 and TRBJ1-4; weak D call: TRBD1 (5 bases). This CDR3 spans 13 amino acids. The germline V gene encodes CDR1 MDHEN and CDR2 SYDVKM. The CDR3 spells CVTGAPGDEKLFF. The CDR3 region has the DNA TGTGTGACTGGGGCACCGGGGGATGAAAAACTGTTTTTT.

The chain has TRBV4-1 and TRBJ2-5; 7 bases match TRBD1. The CDR3 is 14 amino acids. The germline gives CDR1 MGHRA, CDR2 YSYEKL. With 4 bases clipped from V and 2 bases from J, the junction kept 4 bases outside the gene matches. This chain's CDR3 is CASSPRTGQETQYF. DNA for the CDR3: TGCGCCAGCAGCCCCCGGACAGGTCAAGAGACCCAGTACTTC.